The clone carrying this TCR beta chain is a singleton in its sample. Its antigen is as yet unknown. The data originate from a study of a mutant IDH1 vaccine in newly diagnosed glioma. Sequencing used immunoSEQ multiplex PCR; TCRdb keeps in-frame clones, though not all of them. Here the sample spans under 55,000 clones, more than 85% being singletons. Time point meaning: week 11, during vaccination. The study gave 300 ug of mutant IDH1 20-mer peptide per vaccine dose, with topical imiquimod. The CDR3 extends over 17 amino acids. The germline gives CDR1 MNHEY, CDR2 SMNVEV (reference sequence). The ends were cut back, 4 bases at V and 1 base at J, with 17 bases in the middle.

J is TRBJ1-5 and V is TRBV27, with D possibly being TRBD1 (6 bases). The material sequenced was PBMCs, taken from a glioma patient whose treatment included an IDH1 peptide vaccine. The TCR was taken from a man aged 45-60 years with glioma. The CDR3 loop is CASSSRGYRVSNQPQHF. The CDR3 DNA is TGTGCCAGCAGTTCTAGAGGTTACAGGGTCAGCAATCAGCCCCAGCATTTT.